The text below deals with one TCR beta chain. Its antigen is still unknown. These data originate in a study of cytomegalovirus exposure and HLA in healthy donors. Study observations and caveats: In vitro work confirmed that three CMV-associated chains recognize CMV antigens. Associated with cytomegalovirus, according to the listing, were some 150 TCR beta chains. Using a false discovery rate of 0.05, a later analysis showed that approximately 17,000 TCR beta sequences were associated with HLA alleles. Rare sequences made up most TCRs, while some public TCRs were found in many donors.

The PCR had 60 Vbeta and 13 Jbeta primers. Repertoires were generated with immunoSEQ multiplex PCR, while TCRdb's copy carries only in-frame clones and drops some. The sample comprises 75,000 to 100,000 clones, just over 70% of which are singletons, and around 8% rests with the top ten. The V segment lost 5 bases and the J segment 5 bases; nucleotides outside the gene matches: 10. Germline V lookup: CDR1 LNHDA, CDR2 SQIVND (reference sequence). The CDR3 has 16 residues. The sequenced material came from PBMCs. The sequence was obtained from a man between 60 and 75 years old in good health and CMV-seronegative. The chain recombines TRBV19 with TRBJ2-1, with 9 bases that match TRBD1. This CDR3 reads CASSLIPGQGNNEQFF. As DNA, the CDR3 is TGTGCCAGTAGTCTCATTCCGGGACAGGGTAACAATGAGCAGTTCTTC.